This T cell receptor (beta chain) came from a study of cytomegalovirus exposure and HLA in healthy donors. The study, taken as a whole, reports: A later analysis, which compared TCR beta chains of equal frequency, found the HLA-associated ones more clonally expanded.

A note on this clone: Its antigen is not identified.

Germline lookup yields CDR1 GTSNPN and CDR2 SVGIG (reference sequence). The CDR3 has 13 amino acids. The junction had 7 bases not matched to a gene; V was cut back by 8 bases and J by 4 bases. The PCR employed 60 Vbeta primers together with 13 Jbeta primers. Profiling relied on immunoSEQ multiplex PCR, and the TCRdb table lists in-frame clones only, not all of them. The sample data list 38,000 or so clones. Specimen: PBMCs. The TCR was taken from a man in his forties in good health and CMV-seropositive. The chain uses TRBV30 and TRBJ1-1, with 10 bases aligning to TRBD1. The CDR3 loop is CAERRTGGTEAFF. The DNA of the CDR3 is TGTGCCGAGAGACGGACAGGGGGCACTGAAGCTTTCTTT.